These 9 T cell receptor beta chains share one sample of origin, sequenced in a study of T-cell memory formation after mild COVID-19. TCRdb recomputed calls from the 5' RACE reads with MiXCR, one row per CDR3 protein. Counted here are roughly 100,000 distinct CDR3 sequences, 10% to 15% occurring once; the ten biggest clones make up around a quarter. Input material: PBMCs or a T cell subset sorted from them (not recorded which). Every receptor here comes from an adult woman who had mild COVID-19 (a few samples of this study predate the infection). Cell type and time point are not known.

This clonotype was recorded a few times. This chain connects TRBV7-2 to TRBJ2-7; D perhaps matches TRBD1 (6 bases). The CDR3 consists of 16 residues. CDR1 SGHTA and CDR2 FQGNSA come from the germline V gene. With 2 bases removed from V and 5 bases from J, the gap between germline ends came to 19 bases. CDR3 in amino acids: CASSLPDWVGDNEQYF. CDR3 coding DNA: TGTGCCAGCAGCTTACCGGATTGGGTGGGGGACAACGAGCAGTACTTC.

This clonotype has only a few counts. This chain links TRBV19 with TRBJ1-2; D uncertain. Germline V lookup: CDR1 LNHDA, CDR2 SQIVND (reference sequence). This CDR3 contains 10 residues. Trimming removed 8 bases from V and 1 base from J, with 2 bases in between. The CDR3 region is CASYNYGYTF. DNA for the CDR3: TGTGCCAGTTATAACTATGGCTACACCTTC.

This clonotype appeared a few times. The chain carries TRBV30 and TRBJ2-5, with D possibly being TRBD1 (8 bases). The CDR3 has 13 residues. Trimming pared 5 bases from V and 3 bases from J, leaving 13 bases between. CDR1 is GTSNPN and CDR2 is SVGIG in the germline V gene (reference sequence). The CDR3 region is CAWETGGEETQYF. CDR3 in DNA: TGTGCCTGGGAAACAGGGGGGGAAGAGACCCAGTACTTC.

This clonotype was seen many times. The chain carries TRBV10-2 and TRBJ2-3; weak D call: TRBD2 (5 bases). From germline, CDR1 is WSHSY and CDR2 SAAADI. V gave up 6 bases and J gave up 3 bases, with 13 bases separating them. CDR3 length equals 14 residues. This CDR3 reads CASSYGVVTDTQYF. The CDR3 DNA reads TGCGCCAGCAGCTACGGGGTGGTGACAGATACGCAGTATTTT.

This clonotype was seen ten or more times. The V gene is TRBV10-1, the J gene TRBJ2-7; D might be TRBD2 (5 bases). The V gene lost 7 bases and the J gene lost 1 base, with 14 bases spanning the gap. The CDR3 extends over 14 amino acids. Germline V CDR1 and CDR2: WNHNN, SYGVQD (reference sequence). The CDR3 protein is CASTEVRRSYEQYF. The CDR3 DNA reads TGCGCCAGCACAGAGGTACGGAGGTCCTACGAGCAGTACTTC.

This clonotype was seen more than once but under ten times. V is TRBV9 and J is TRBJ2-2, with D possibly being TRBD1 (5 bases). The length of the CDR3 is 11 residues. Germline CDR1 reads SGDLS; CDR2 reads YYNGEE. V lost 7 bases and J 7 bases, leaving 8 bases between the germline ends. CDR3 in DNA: TGTGCCAGCGGGGCCGGCGGGGAGCTGTTTTTT. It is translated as CASGAGGELFF.

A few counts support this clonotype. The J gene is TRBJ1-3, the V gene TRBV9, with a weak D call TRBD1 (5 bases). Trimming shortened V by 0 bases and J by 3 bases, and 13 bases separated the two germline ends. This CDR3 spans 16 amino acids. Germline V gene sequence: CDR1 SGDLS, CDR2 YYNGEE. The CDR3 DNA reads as TGTGCCAGCAGCGTAGGATGGGGCGCCCTTGGAAACACCATATATTTT. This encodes CASSVGWGALGNTIYF.

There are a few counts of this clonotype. CDR3 loop: CASSELAGFGEQFF. The CDR3 nucleotides read TGTGCCAGTAGTGAACTAGCGGGTTTCGGTGAGCAGTTCTTC. The chain is built from TRBV19 and TRBJ2-1; 9 bases match TRBD2. V gave up 5 bases and J gave up 9 bases; unmatched junction bases: 8. Germline lookup yields CDR1 LNHDA and CDR2 SQIVND (reference sequence). CDR3 size: 14 residues.

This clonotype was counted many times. For the CDR3, the DNA is TGTGCCAGCAGCTTAGATGGCCAGGCAGATACGCAGTATTTT. It codes for CASSLDGQADTQYF. The chain couples TRBV7-9 to TRBJ2-3; D is undetermined. CDR1 and CDR2 from the germline V gene are SEHNR and FQNEAQ (reference sequence). Trimming stripped 1 base from V and 4 bases from J, with 9 bases between. The CDR3 is 14 residues long.